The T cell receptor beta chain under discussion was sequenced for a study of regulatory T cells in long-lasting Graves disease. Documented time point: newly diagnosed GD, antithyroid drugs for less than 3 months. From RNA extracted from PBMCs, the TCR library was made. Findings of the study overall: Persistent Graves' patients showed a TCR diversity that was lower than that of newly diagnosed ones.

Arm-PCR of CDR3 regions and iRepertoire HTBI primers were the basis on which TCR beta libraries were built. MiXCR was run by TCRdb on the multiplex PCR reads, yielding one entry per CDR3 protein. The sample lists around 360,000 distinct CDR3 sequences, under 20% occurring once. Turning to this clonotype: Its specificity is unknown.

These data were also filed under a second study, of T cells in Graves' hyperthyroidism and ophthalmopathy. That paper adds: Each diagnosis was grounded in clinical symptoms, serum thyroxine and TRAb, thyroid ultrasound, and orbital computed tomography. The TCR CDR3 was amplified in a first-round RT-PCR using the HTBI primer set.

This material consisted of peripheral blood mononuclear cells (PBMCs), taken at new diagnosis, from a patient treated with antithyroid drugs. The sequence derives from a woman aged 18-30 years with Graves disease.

Written as DNA, the CDR3 is TGTGCCAGCAGCCCGTCCGGGGGCTACTATGGCTACACCTTC. Its translation: CASSPSGGYYGYTF. The J gene is TRBJ1-2, the V gene TRBV7-9, with a weak D call TRBD1 (6 bases). The CDR3 sequence is 14 residues long. From germline, CDR1 is SEHNR and CDR2 FQNEAQ (reference sequence). V was shortened by 5 bases and J by 3 bases, with 13 bases between the two germline ends.